The next 27 T cell receptor beta chains were all read from a single sample in a study of OX40 agonist ivuxolimab in advanced cancers. Some clones are missing from TCRdb's copy, which holds only in-frame ones; the method was immunoSEQ multiplex PCR. The table includes tens of thousands of clones, about 86% detected once. Sample: CD4+ or CD8+ T cells sorted from blood, taken in a trial of the OX40 agonist ivuxolimab. These receptors came from an adult with an advanced solid tumor such as melanoma, head and neck, liver or kidney cancer.

The chain combines TRBV6-1 with TRBJ1-5; D is undetermined. The V and J ends lost 7 bases and 5 bases respectively, with 15 bases between them. This CDR3 has 14 residues. CDR1 MNHNS and CDR2 SASEGT come from the germline V gene. CDR3 amino acids: CASTLYAVDQPQHF. In nucleotides, the CDR3 is TGTGCCAGCACCCTTTATGCGGTTGATCAGCCCCAGCATTTT.

The chain employs TRBV6-5 and TRBJ2-7, with D tentatively TRBD1 (6 bases). The CDR3 is 13 residues long. Trimming pared 8 bases from V and 5 bases from J, leaving 16 bases between. The germline CDR1 and CDR2 sequences are MNHEY and SVGAGI. Here the CDR3 reads CASRTVLSHEQYF. The CDR3 DNA is TGTGCCAGCCGGACAGTCCTCAGCCACGAGCAGTACTTC.

The J gene is TRBJ1-6, the V gene TRBV30; 11 bases agree with TRBD1. Germline V CDR1 and CDR2: GTSNPN, SVGIG (reference sequence). Trimming removed 7 bases from V and 8 bases from J; junction bases left unmatched: 4. The CDR3 is made up of 13 amino acids. CDR3: CASAGQGDSPLHF. The CDR3 DNA sequence: TGTGCCTCCGCGGGACAGGGGGATTCACCCCTCCACTTT.

The chain recombines TRBV9 with TRBJ2-7; no clear D. Germline CDR1 is SGDLS and CDR2 is YYNGEE. Trimming took off 1 base at V and 0 bases at J, with 11 bases between the two ends. This CDR3 has 15 residues. CDR3 region: CASSVTGQSSYEQYF. Written as DNA, the CDR3 is TGTGCCAGCAGCGTAACCGGGCAGAGCTCCTACGAGCAGTACTTC. The full variable domain, its missing parts supplied by reference TRBV9 and TRBJ2-7, is DSGVTQTPKHLITATGQRVTLRCSPRSGDLSVYWYQQSLDQGLQFLIQYYNGEERAKGNILERFSAQQFPDLHSELNLSSLELGDSALYFCASSVTGQSSYEQYFGPGTRLTVT.

DNA for the CDR3: TGCGCCAGCAGCCTTGACAGCTGGAGCTCCTACGAGCAGTACTTC. Its translation: CASSLDSWSSYEQYF. The chain has TRBV5-1 and TRBJ2-7, with a tentative D call TRBD1 (5 bases). This CDR3 spans 15 amino acids. Looked up from germline, CDR1 is SGHRS and CDR2 is YFSETQ. Trimming left V 4 bases short and J 0 bases short, with 14 bases between.

The J gene is TRBJ2-7, the V gene TRBV5-5, with TRBD1 matching over 10 bases. The CDR3 length is 13 residues. After removal of 5 bases from V and 12 bases from J, the junction contained 11 bases not matched to a gene. Germline V lookup: CDR1 SGHKS, CDR2 YYEKEE (reference sequence). The CDR3 coding sequence is TGTGCCAGCAGTCGTGGGACAGGGGAACCCGTGTACTTC. It encodes CASSRGTGEPVYF.

The CDR3 DNA sequence: TGTGCCAGCAGTGTAGAGGCAGACTATGGCTACACCTTC. Translating it yields CASSVEADYGYTF. The genes are TRBV25-1 and TRBJ1-2, with D unclear. Germline V gene data show CDR1 as MGHDK and CDR2 as SYGVNS. The length of the CDR3 is 13 residues. V was shortened by 4 bases and J by 3 bases, with 9 bases between the two germline ends.

This chain connects TRBV4-1 to TRBJ1-2; D unclear. From germline, CDR1 is MGHRA and CDR2 YSYEKL. The V end lost 1 base, the J end lost 3 bases, and 9 bases lay between the germline ends. The CDR3 contains 14 residues. CDR3 residues: CASSQAGGDYGYTF. In nucleotides, the CDR3 is TGCGCCAGCAGCCAAGCTGGAGGTGACTATGGCTACACCTTC.

The sample holds a few counts of this clone. The chain couples TRBV7-7 to TRBJ2-2, with D possibly matching TRBD1 (7 bases). V lost 2 bases and J lost 7, with 14 bases in between. Germline V gene data show CDR1 as SSHAT and CDR2 as FNYEAQ (reference sequence). The CDR3 has 15 amino acids. CDR3 in amino acids: CASSLKEGAYGELFF. Here the CDR3 DNA reads TGTGCCAGCAGCTTAAAGGAGGGGGCGTACGGGGAGCTGTTTTTT.

This chain connects TRBV19 to TRBJ1-5, with unresolved D. CDR3 length: 13 residues. V was cut by 6 bases and J by 0 bases, with 6 bases left in between. Germline loops: CDR1 LNHDA, CDR2 SQIVND (reference sequence). CDR3 nucleotide sequence: TGTGCCAGTAGGTGGGATAGCAATCAGCCCCAGCATTTT. Amino acids: CASRWDSNQPQHF.

The V and J genes are TRBV28 and TRBJ2-7; the D is unclear. The CDR3 totals 13 residues. Trimming cost V 3 bases and J 6 bases, with 12 bases left between them. CDR1 and CDR2 from the germline V gene are MDHEN and SYDVKM. In DNA, the CDR3 is TGTGCCAGCAGTTTCAATTGGCGTGGCGAGCAGTACTTC. It yields the protein CASSFNWRGEQYF.

The rearrangement joins TRBV28 to TRBJ2-5; TRBD1 might be the D (6 bases). In germline, CDR1 is MDHEN, CDR2 SYDVKM. There are 15 residues in the CDR3. V lost 6 bases and J 3 bases, leaving 17 bases between the germline ends. The CDR3 nucleotides are TGTGCCAGCAGCACAGTGGGGGCAGGGGAAGAGACCCAGTACTTC. Translated: CASSTVGAGEETQYF.

The chain uses TRBV6-6 and TRBJ2-7; D might be TRBD1 (7 bases). The CDR3 loop spans 14 amino acids. The V gene lost 2 bases and the J gene lost 4 bases, with 12 bases spanning the gap. CDR1 MNHNY and CDR2 SVGAGI come from the germline V gene (reference sequence). The CDR3 DNA sequence: TGTGCCAGCAGTTACGGTCAGGGGGGTTACGAGCAGTACTTC. Its translation is CASSYGQGGYEQYF.

The chain employs TRBV4-3 and TRBJ1-4; the match to TRBD1 covers 7 bases. There are 15 residues in the CDR3. J was trimmed by 8 bases and V by 1 base; bases with no gene match: 7. Per germline, CDR1 LGHNA and CDR2 YSLEER. CDR3 sequence (DNA): TGCGCCAGCAGCCAAGGCGGAACAGGGGAAGAAAAACTGTTTTTT. Its protein product is CASSQGGTGEEKLFF.

A single count supports this clone. The chain combines TRBV5-1 with TRBJ2-1; 8 bases are shared with TRBD2. Germline assignment: CDR1 SGHRS and CDR2 YFSETQ. J gave up 4 bases and V 3 bases, and 6 bases lay outside the gene matches. The length of the CDR3 is 15 residues. This chain's CDR3 is CASSWGGGHYNEQFF. The CDR3 DNA reads TGCGCCAGCAGCTGGGGCGGGGGGCATTACAATGAGCAGTTCTTC. The whole variable domain, filled in from reference TRBV5-1 and TRBJ2-1, reads KAGVTQTPRYLIKTRGQQVTLSCSPISGHRSVSWYQQTPGQGLQFLFEYFSETQRNKGNFPGRFSGRQFSNSRSEMNVSTLELGDSALYLCASSWGGGHYNEQFFGPGTRLTVL.

J is TRBJ2-1 and V is TRBV2; 10 bases match TRBD2. This CDR3 spans 17 amino acids. The V and J ends lost 2 bases and 8 bases, in that order; junction bases with no gene match: 12. Germline assignment: CDR1 SNHLY and CDR2 FYNNEI. The chain's CDR3 is CASSERISGGRSYEQFF. The CDR3, as DNA: TGTGCCAGCAGTGAAAGGATTAGCGGGGGGCGGAGCTATGAGCAGTTCTTC. The full variable domain, its missing parts supplied by reference TRBV2 and TRBJ2-1, is EPEVTQTPSHQVTQMGQEVILRCVPISNHLYFYWYRQILGQKVEFLVSFYNNEISEKSEIFDDQFSVERPDGSNFTLKIRSTKLEDSAMYFCASSERISGGRSYEQFFGPGTRLTVL.

This chain uses TRBV6-1 with TRBJ2-3; either TRBD1 or TRBD2 may fit D (5 bases each). This CDR3 has 14 residues. Between the trimmed V and J ends, which lost 0 bases and 4 bases, there was a span of 8 bases. The germline V gene has CDR1 MNHNS and CDR2 SASEGT. The CDR3 DNA sequence: TGTGCCAGCAGTGAAGCGGGGGTCCCAGATACGCAGTATTTT. Amino acid sequence: CASSEAGVPDTQYF.

The J gene is TRBJ1-5, the V gene TRBV30; 7 nucleotides match TRBD1. CDR1 GTSNPN and CDR2 SVGIG come from the germline V gene (reference sequence). J gave up 4 bases and V 2 bases, and 5 bases lay outside the gene matches. The length of the CDR3 is 14 residues. The CDR3 DNA is TGTGCCTGGAGTATAATACAGGGGAATCAGCCCCAGCATTTT. It encodes CAWSIIQGNQPQHF.

This chain connects TRBV28 to TRBJ2-7, with D unclear. This CDR3 spans 15 amino acids. Trimming removed 0 bases at V and 0 bases at J, with 9 bases between. Germline V CDR1 and CDR2: MDHEN, SYDVKM. CDR3 bases: TGTGCCAGCAGTTTATGGGACCGAAGCTCCTACGAGCAGTACTTC. Protein sequence: CASSLWDRSSYEQYF.

The chain couples TRBV27 to TRBJ2-7; TRBD1 might be the D (5 bases). V lost 3 bases, J lost 4 bases, and 13 bases lay in between. CDR1 is MNHEY, CDR2 SMNVEV, per germline (reference sequence). The CDR3 totals 14 residues. CDR3: CASSFQGNLYEQYF. The CDR3 nucleotides are TGTGCCAGCAGTTTCCAGGGTAATTTGTACGAGCAGTACTTC.

This rearrangement joins TRBV5-1 to TRBJ2-3, with no clear D. The germline CDR1 and CDR2 sequences are SGHRS and YFSETQ. Trimming stripped 1 base from V and 0 bases from J, with 6 bases between. CDR3 length: 14 amino acids. CDR3 nucleotide sequence: TGCGCCAGCAGCTTGTTCGACAGCACAGATACGCAGTATTTT. Amino acids: CASSLFDSTDTQYF.

In DNA form, the CDR3 reads TGTGCCAGCAGCTGGGGAAGAGGGACCTACGAGCAGTACTTC. Translated, it gives CASSWGRGTYEQYF. The chain joins TRBV5-4 to TRBJ2-7; D possibly corresponds to TRBD2 (5 bases). The CDR3 loop spans 14 amino acids. From germline, CDR1 is SGHNT and CDR2 YYREEE (reference sequence). V was clipped by 3 bases and J by 2 bases, with 12 bases between them.

This clone was picked up one time. The genes are TRBV4-3 and TRBJ2-3, with TRBD2 identical over 10 bases. Unmatched junction bases numbered 9, after V lost 0 bases and J lost 6 bases. There are 17 residues in the CDR3. Germline CDR1 and CDR2: LGHNA and YSLEER. CDR3: CASSQDPPSGGFDTQYF. The CDR3 region has the DNA TGCGCCAGCAGCCAAGACCCCCCTAGCGGGGGTTTCGATACGCAGTATTTT.

This chain links TRBV6-6 with TRBJ1-3; TRBD1 matches at 7 bases. The CDR3 has 16 residues. Germline V gene lookup returns CDR1 MNHNY and CDR2 SVGAGI (reference sequence). Trimming took 4 bases from V and 4 from J; bases not matched to a gene: 10. The CDR3: CASSSPTGTAGNTIYF. The CDR3, as DNA: TGTGCCAGCAGTTCCCCTACCGGGACAGCAGGAAACACCATATATTTT.

This clone was seen just once. This chain joins TRBV27 and TRBJ1-2; TRBD1 might be the D (5 bases). The V end lost 5 bases, the J end lost 7 bases, and 11 bases lay between the germline ends. Per germline, CDR1 MNHEY and CDR2 SMNVEV (reference sequence). CDR3 size: 12 residues. CDR3 coding DNA: TGTGCCAGCAGTCCCCGAAGGGGTGGCTACACCTTC. The encoded protein is CASSPRRGGYTF.

The J gene is TRBJ2-6, the V gene TRBV28; D is uncertain. This CDR3 is built from 15 residues. The germline V gene encodes CDR1 MDHEN and CDR2 SYDVKM. Deletions cut 2 bases from V and 2 bases from J, with 7 bases between. CDR3 in amino acids: CASSLMGTGANVLTF. Written as DNA, the CDR3 is TGTGCCAGCAGTTTAATGGGAACTGGGGCCAACGTCCTGACTTTC.

This chain uses TRBV7-3 with TRBJ2-1; D may be TRBD2 (5 bases). Germline V gene sequence: CDR1 SGHTA, CDR2 FQGTGA. This CDR3 comprises 15 residues. Trimming cost V 3 bases and J 2 bases, with 11 bases left between them. CDR3 loop: CASSLDSQPYNEQFF. The CDR3 nucleotides read TGTGCCAGCAGCTTGGACTCACAACCCTACAATGAGCAGTTCTTC. Supplemented by reference TRBV7-3 and TRBJ2-1, the full variable domain reads GAGVSQTPSNKVTEKGKYVELRCDPISGHTALYWYRQSLGQGPEFLIYFQGTGAADDSGLPNDRFFAVRPEGSVSTLKIQRTERGDSAVYLCASSLDSQPYNEQFFGPGTRLTVL.